This record covers a single T cell receptor (beta chain). This specimen belongs to a study of blood T cell repertoires in COVID-19. This CDR3 has 19 residues. Germline V CDR1 and CDR2: SGHTA, FQGNSA. J was trimmed by 2 bases and V by 2 bases; bases with no gene match: 14. Using immunoSEQ multiplex PCR, the repertoire was profiled, and TCRdb retains in-frame clones only, with some absent. The repertoire consists of about 250,000 clones, with 88% occurring once and the leading ten covering approximately 3%. The sequencing sample was made of PBMCs or T cells enriched from blood (not recorded which). V gene TRBV7-2 combines with J gene TRBJ2-1; TRBD2 agrees at 8 bases. The TCR sequence derives from a woman aged 50 to 60 who had recovered from COVID-19. The CDR3 reads CASSLPSGGPRVAYNEQFF. The DNA for the CDR3 is TGTGCCAGCAGCTTACCCTCGGGAGGGCCTAGGGTCGCCTACAATGAGCAGTTCTTC.